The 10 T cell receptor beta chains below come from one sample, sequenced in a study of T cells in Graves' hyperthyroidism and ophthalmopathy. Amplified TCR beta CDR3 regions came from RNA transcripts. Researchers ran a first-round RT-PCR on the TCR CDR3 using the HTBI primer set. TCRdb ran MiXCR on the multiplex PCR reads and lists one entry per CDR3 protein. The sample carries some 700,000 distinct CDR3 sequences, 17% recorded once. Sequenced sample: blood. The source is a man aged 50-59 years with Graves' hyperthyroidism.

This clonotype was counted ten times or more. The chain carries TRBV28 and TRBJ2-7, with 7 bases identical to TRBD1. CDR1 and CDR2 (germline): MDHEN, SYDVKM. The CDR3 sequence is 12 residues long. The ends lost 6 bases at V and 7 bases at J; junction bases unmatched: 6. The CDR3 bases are TGTGCCAGCAGCCCCCCGGGACAGGAGCAGTACTTC. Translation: CASSPPGQEQYF.

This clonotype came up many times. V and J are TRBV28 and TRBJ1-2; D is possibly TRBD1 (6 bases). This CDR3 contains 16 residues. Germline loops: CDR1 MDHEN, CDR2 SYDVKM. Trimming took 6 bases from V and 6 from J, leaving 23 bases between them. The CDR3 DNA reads TGTGCCAGCAGACTAACGGTCGCGGGGGCATCGGATGGCTACACCTTC. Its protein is CASRLTVAGASDGYTF.

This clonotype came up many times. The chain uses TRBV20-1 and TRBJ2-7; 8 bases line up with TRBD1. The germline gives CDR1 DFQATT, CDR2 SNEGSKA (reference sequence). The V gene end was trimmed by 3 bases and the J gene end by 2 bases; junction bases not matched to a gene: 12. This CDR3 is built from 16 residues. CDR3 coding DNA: TGCAGTGCTAGTCCCCTCGGACAGGGTTCGACCTACGAGCAGTACTTC. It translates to CSASPLGQGSTYEQYF.

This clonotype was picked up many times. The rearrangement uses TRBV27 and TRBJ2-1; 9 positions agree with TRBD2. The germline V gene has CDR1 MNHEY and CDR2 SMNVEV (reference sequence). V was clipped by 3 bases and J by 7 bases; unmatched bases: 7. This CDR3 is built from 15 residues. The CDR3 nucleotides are TGTGCCAGCAGTTTTTTAGCGGGAGTAAGAAATGAGCAGTTCTTC. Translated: CASSFLAGVRNEQFF.

The DNA of the CDR3 is TGTGCCAGCAGCCAAGATGTCTCCTGGAACAATGAGCAGTTCTTC. This sequence encodes CASSQDVSWNNEQFF. V is TRBV14 and J is TRBJ2-1, with no clear D. The CDR3 length is 15 residues. From germline, CDR1 is SGHDN and CDR2 FVKESK. V was shortened by 0 bases and J by 5 bases, with 11 bases between the two germline ends. Complete variable domain (other parts from reference TRBV14 and TRBJ2-1): EAGVTQFPSHSVIEKGQTVTLRCDPISGHDNLYWYRRVMGKEIKFLLHFVKESKQDESGMPNNRFLAERTGGTYSTLKVQPAELEDSGVYFCASSQDVSWNNEQFFGPGTRLTVL.

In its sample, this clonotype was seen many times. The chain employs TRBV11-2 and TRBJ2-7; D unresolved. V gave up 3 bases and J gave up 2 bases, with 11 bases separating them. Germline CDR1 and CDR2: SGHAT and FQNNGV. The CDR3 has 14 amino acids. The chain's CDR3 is CASSFGFGPYEQYF. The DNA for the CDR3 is TGTGCCAGCAGCTTCGGGTTTGGCCCCTACGAGCAGTACTTC.

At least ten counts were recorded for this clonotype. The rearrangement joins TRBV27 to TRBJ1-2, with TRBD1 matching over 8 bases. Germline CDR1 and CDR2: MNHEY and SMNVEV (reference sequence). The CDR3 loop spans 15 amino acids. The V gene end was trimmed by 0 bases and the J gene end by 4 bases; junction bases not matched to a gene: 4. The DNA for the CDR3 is TGTGCCAGCAGTTTATCGACAGGGGACAGCTATGGCTACACCTTC. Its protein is CASSLSTGDSYGYTF.

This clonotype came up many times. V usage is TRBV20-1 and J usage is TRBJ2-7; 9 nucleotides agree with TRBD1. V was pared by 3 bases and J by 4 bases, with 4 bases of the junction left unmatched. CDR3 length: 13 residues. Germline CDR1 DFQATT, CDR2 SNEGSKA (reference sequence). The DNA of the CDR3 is TGCAGTGCTAGTGGGACAGGGAAGTACGAGCAGTACTTC. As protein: CSASGTGKYEQYF.

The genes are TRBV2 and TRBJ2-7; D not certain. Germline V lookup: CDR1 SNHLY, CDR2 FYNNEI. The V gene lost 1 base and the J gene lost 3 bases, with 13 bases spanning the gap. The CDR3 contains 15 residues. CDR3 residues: CASSEGPLRSYEQYF. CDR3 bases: TGTGCCAGCAGTGAAGGTCCCCTAAGGAGCTACGAGCAGTACTTC. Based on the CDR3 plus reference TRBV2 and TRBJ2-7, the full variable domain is EPEVTQTPSHQVTQMGQEVILRCVPISNHLYFYWYRQILGQKVEFLVSFYNNEISEKSEIFDDQFSVERPDGSNFTLKIRSTKLEDSAMYFCASSEGPLRSYEQYFGPGTRLTVT.

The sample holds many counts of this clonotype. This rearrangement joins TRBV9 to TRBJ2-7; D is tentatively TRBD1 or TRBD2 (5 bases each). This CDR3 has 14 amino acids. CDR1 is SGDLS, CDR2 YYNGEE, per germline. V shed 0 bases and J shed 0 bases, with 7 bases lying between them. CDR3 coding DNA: TGTGCCAGCAGCGTAGGGGGGAGCTCCTACGAGCAGTACTTC. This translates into CASSVGGSSYEQYF.